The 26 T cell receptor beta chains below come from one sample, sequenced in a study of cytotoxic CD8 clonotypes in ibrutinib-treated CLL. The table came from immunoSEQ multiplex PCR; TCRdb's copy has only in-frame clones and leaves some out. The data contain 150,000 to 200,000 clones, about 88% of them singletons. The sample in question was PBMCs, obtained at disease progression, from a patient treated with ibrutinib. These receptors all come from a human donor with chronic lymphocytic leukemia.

Here the CDR3 reads CASSMRREEDEQYF. The CDR3 DNA follows: TGTGCCAGTAGTATGCGGAGGGAGGAGGACGAGCAGTACTTC. The chain couples TRBV19 to TRBJ2-7; the D gene is possibly TRBD2 (6 bases). CDR1 and CDR2 (germline): LNHDA, SQIVND (reference sequence). V was pared by 3 bases and J by 5 bases, with 14 bases between. CDR3 length equals 14 residues.

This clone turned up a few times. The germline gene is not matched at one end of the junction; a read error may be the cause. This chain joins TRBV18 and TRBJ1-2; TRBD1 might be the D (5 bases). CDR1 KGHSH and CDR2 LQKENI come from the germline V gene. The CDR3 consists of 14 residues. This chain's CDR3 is CASSPDGRQPVTKF. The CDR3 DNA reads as TGTGCCAGCTCACCAGACGGCAGACAGCCCGTTACCAAGTTC. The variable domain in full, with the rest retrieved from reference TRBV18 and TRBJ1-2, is NAGVMQNPRHLVRRRGQEARLRCSPMKGHSHVYWYRQLPEEGLKFMVYLQKENIIDESGMPKERFSAEFPKEGPSILRIQQVVRGDSAAYFCASSPDGRQPVTKFGSGTRLTVV.

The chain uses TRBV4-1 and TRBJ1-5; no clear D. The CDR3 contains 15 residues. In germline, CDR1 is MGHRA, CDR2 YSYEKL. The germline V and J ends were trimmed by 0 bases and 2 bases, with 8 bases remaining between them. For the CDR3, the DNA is TGCGCCAGCAGCCAAGATACGGCAGGCAATCAGCCCCAGCATTTT. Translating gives CASSQDTAGNQPQHF.

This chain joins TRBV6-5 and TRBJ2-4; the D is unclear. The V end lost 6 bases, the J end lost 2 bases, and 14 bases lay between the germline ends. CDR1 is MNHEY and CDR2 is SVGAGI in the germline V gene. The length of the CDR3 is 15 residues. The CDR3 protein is CASSVRGATKNIQYF. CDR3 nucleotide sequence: TGTGCCAGCAGCGTAAGAGGTGCAACCAAAAACATTCAGTACTTC.

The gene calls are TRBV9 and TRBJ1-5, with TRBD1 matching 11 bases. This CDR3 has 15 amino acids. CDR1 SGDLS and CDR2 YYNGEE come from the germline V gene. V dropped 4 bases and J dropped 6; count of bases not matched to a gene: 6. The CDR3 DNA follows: TGTGCCAGCAGCTCAAGCGGGACAGGGGGTCAGCCCCAGCATTTT. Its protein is CASSSSGTGGQPQHF.

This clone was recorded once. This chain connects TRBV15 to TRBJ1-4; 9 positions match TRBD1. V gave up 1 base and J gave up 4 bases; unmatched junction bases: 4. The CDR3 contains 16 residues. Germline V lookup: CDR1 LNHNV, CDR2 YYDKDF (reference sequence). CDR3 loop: CATSRGDRASNEKLFF. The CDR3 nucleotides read TGTGCCACCAGCAGAGGGGACAGGGCTAGTAATGAAAAACTGTTTTTT.

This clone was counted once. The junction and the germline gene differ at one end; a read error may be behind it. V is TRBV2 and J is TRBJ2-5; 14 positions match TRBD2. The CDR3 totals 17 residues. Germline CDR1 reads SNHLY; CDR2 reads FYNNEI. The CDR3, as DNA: TGTGCCAGCCGTGAGCGTTCCGGACTAGCGGGAGGAGAGACCCAGTACTTC. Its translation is CASRERSGLAGGETQYF.

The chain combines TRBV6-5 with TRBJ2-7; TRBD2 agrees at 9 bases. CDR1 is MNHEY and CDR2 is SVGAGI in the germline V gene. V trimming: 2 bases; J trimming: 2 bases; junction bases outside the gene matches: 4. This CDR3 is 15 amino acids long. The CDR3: CASSYGASGTYEQYF. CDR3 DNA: TGTGCCAGCAGTTACGGGGCTAGCGGGACCTACGAGCAGTACTTC.

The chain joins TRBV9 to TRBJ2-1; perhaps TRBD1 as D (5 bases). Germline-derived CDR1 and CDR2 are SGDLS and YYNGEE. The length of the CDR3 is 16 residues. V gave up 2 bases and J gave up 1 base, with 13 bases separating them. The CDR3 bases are TGTGCCAGCAGCGTCATAGGGCAGGGATCCTACAATGAGCAGTTCTTC. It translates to CASSVIGQGSYNEQFF.

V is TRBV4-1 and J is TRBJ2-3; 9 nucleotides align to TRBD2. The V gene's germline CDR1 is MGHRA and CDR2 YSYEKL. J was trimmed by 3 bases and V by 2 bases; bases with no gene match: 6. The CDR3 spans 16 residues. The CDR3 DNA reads TGCGCCAGCAGCCAAAGACTAGCGGAGCCGACAGATACGCAGTATTTT. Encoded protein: CASSQRLAEPTDTQYF.

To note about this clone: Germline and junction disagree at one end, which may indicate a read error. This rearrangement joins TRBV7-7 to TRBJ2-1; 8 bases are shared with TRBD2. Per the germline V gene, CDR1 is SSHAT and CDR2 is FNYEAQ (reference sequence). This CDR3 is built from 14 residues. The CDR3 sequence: CASSLAAGVGEQFF. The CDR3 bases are TGTGCCAGCAGTTTAGCAGCGGGAGTGGGTGAGCAGTTCTTC.

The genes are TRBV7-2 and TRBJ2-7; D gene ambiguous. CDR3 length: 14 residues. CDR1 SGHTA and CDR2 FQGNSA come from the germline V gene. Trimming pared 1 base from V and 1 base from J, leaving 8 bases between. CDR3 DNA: TGTGCCAGCAGCTTAGTTCCGGGTTCCTACGAGCAGTACTTC. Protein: CASSLVPGSYEQYF. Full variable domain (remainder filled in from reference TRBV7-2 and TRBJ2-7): GAGVSQSPSNKVTEKGKDVELRCDPISGHTALYWYRQSLGQGLEFLIYFQGNSAPDKSGLPSDRFSAERTGGSVSTLTIQRTQQEDSAVYLCASSLVPGSYEQYFGPGTRLTVT.

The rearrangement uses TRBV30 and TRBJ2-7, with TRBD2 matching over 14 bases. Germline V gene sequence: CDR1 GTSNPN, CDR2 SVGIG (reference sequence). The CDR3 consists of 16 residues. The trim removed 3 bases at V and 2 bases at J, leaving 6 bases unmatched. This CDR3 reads CAWSPQGLAGAYEQYF. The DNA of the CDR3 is TGTGCCTGGAGCCCCCAGGGACTAGCGGGAGCCTACGAGCAGTACTTC.

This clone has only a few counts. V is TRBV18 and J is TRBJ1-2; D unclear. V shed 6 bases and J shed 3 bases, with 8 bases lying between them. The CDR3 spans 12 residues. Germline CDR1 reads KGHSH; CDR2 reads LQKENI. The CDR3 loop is CASSAGYYGYTF. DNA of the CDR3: TGTGCCAGCTCTGCGGGGTACTATGGCTACACCTTC.

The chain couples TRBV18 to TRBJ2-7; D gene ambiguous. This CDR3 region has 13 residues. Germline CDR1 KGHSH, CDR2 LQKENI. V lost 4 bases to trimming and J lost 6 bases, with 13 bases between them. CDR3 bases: TGTGCCAGCTCACTGTTGTCGGTTGGCGAGCAGTACTTC. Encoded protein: CASSLLSVGEQYF. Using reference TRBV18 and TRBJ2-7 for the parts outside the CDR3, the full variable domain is NAGVMQNPRHLVRRRGQEARLRCSPMKGHSHVYWYRQLPEEGLKFMVYLQKENIIDESGMPKERFSAEFPKEGPSILRIQQVVRGDSAAYFCASSLLSVGEQYFGPGTRLTVT.

CDR3 sequence reads: CASSAPTSGATMKQFF. CDR3 DNA: TGTGCCAGCAGCGCCCCGACTAGCGGGGCGACAATGAAGCAGTTCTTC. The chain employs TRBV9 and TRBJ2-1; 11 bases align to TRBD2. The CDR3 consists of 16 residues. V was pared by 3 bases and J by 11 bases, with 13 bases of the junction left unmatched. Germline assignment: CDR1 SGDLS and CDR2 YYNGEE.

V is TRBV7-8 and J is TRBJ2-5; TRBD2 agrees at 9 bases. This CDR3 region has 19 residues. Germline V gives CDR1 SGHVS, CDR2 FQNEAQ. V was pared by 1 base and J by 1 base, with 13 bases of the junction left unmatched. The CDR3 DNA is TGTGCCAGCAGCTTAGTGGTTAGCGGGAGCGAGGTAACCCAAGAGACCCAGTACTTC. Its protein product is CASSLVVSGSEVTQETQYF. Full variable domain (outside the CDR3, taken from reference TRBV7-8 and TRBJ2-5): GAGVSQSPRYKVAKRGQDVALRCDPISGHVSLFWYQQALGQGPEFLTYFQNEAQLDKSGLPSDRFFAERPEGSVSTLKIQRTQQEDSAVYLCASSLVVSGSEVTQETQYFGPGTRLLVL.

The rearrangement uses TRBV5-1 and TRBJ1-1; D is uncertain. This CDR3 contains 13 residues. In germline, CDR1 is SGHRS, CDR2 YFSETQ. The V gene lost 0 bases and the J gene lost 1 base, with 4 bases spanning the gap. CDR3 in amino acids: CASSLGGNTEAFF. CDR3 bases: TGCGCCAGCAGCTTGGGAGGGAACACTGAAGCTTTCTTT.

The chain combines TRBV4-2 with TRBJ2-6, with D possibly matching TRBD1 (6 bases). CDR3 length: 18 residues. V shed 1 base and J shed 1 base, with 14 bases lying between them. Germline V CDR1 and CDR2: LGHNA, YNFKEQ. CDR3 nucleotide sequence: TGTGCCAGCAGCCAAGTCGCAGGGGAGTTATCTGGGGCCAACGTCCTGACTTTC. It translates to CASSQVAGELSGANVLTF.

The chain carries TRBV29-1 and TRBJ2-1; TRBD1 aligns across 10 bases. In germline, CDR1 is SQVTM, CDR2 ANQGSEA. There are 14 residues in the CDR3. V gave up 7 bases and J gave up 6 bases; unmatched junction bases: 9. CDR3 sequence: CSATRQGARNEQFF. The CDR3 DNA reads TGCAGCGCCACCCGACAGGGGGCGCGCAATGAGCAGTTCTTC.

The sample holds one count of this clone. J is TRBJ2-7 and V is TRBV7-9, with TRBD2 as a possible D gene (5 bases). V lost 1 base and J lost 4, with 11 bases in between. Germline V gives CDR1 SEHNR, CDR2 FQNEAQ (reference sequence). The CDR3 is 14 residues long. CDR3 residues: CASSLDRDLYEQYF. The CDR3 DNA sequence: TGTGCCAGCAGCTTAGATCGGGATCTATACGAGCAGTACTTC.

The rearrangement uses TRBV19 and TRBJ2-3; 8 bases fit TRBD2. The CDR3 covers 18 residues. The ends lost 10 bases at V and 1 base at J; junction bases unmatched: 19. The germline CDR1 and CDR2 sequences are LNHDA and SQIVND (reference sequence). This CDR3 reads CATRPGGGLADRTDTQYF. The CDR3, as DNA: TGTGCCACCCGACCGGGGGGGGGTCTAGCGGACCGCACAGATACGCAGTATTTT.

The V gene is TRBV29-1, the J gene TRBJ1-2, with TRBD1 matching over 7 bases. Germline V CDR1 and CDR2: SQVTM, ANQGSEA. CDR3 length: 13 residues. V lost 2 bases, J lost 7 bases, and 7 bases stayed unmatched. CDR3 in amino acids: CSVEQDRALGYTF. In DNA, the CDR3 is TGCAGCGTTGAACAAGACAGGGCTCTTGGCTACACCTTC.

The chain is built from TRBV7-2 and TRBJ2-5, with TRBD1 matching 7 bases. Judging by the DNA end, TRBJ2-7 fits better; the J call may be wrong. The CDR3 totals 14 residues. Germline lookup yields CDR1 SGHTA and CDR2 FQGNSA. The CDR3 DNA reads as TGTGCCAGCAGGCCTCGACAGGGCTCCTACGAGCAGTACTTC. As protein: CASRPRQGSYEQYF.

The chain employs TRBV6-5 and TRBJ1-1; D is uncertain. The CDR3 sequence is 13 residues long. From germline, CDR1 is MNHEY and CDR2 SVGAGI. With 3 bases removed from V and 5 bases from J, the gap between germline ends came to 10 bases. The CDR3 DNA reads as TGTGCCAGCAGTTATTGGGGAGGGACTGAAGCTTTCTTT. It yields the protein CASSYWGGTEAFF.

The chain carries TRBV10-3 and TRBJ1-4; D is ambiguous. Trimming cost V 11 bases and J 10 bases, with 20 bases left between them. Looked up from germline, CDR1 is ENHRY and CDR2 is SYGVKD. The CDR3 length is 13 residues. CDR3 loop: CAAGAVVMGKLFF. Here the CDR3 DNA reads TGTGCCGCCGGAGCCGTCGTCATGGGAAAACTGTTTTTT.